The 12 T cell receptor beta chains given below trace back to one sample, sequenced in a study of cytomegalovirus exposure and HLA in healthy donors. Repertoires were generated with immunoSEQ multiplex PCR, while TCRdb's copy carries only in-frame clones and drops some. The table shows more than 95,000 clones, with 90% to 95% occurring only once. Specimen: PBMCs. The receptor set was obtained from a woman aged 18-29 years in good health and CMV-seronegative.

The chain links TRBV19 to TRBJ2-7; TRBD2 matches 11 bases. The CDR3 contains 15 residues. V lost 3 bases and J lost 3; bases outside the gene matches: 4. Germline V gene sequence: CDR1 LNHDA, CDR2 SQIVND (reference sequence). For the CDR3, the DNA is TGTGCCAGTAGTATGATTACTAGCGGGAGCTACGAGCAGTACTTC. Amino acid sequence: CASSMITSGSYEQYF.

The chain uses TRBV30 and TRBJ1-6, with 12 bases aligning to TRBD1. The V gene end was trimmed by 6 bases and the J gene end by 6 bases; junction bases not matched to a gene: 12. This CDR3 comprises 17 residues. In germline, CDR1 is GTSNPN, CDR2 SVGIG (reference sequence). The CDR3 DNA sequence: TGTGCCTGTACCCCGGGACAGGGGGCGATTGGTAATTCACCCCTCCACTTT. It yields the protein CACTPGQGAIGNSPLHF.

This sequence joins TRBV5-4 and TRBJ1-2, with TRBD1 matching 9 bases. This CDR3 has 16 residues. V shed 4 bases and J 4 bases; nucleotides not matched to a gene: 11. Germline CDR1 is SGHNT and CDR2 is YYREEE (reference sequence). CDR3 amino acids: CASSPGSGTGRYGYTF. In nucleotides, the CDR3 is TGTGCCAGCAGCCCCGGTTCCGGGACAGGGCGCTATGGCTACACCTTC. Full variable domain (missing parts from reference TRBV5-4 and TRBJ1-2): ETGVTQSPTHLIKTRGQQVTLRCSSQSGHNTVSWYQQALGQGPQFIFQYYREEENGRGNFPPRFSGLQFPNYSSELNVNALELDDSALYLCASSPGSGTGRYGYTFGSGTRLTVV.

The chain has TRBV5-6 and TRBJ2-7; 9 bases agree with TRBD1. J gave up 6 bases and V 3 bases, and 10 bases lay outside the gene matches. The CDR3 consists of 15 residues. Germline CDR1 SGHDT, CDR2 YYEEEE. As DNA, the CDR3 is TGTGCCAGCAGCTCGGACAGGGGTATCTTGGCCGAGCAGTACTTC. Protein product: CASSSDRGILAEQYF.

This clone was detected once. The chain uses TRBV7-2 and TRBJ2-7; D unresolved. Germline assignment: CDR1 SGHTA and CDR2 FQGNSA. The V end lost 5 bases, the J end lost 6 bases, and 11 bases lay between the germline ends. The CDR3 covers 12 residues. This CDR3 is CASSAQTAEQYF. In nucleotides, the CDR3 is TGTGCCAGCAGCGCCCAGACTGCCGAGCAGTACTTC.

This clone was counted a single time. The chain employs TRBV28 and TRBJ2-1; 8 nucleotides align to TRBD1. V was pared by 5 bases and J by 5 bases, with 5 bases of the junction left unmatched. The CDR3 runs to 14 residues. Germline V lookup: CDR1 MDHEN, CDR2 SYDVKM. In DNA, the CDR3 is TGTGCCAGCAGTCGGGACAGGTTCAACAATGAGCAGTTCTTC. Translating gives CASSRDRFNNEQFF.

The rearrangement joins TRBV6-1 to TRBJ1-6; no reliable D call. CDR1 and CDR2 from the germline V gene are MNHNS and SASEGT. The V end lost 2 bases, the J end lost 10 bases, and 15 bases lay between the germline ends. The CDR3 runs 15 residues. CDR3 protein: CASSELRTPTSPLHF. CDR3 DNA sequence: TGTGCCAGCAGTGAACTGCGGACTCCTACCTCACCCCTCCACTTT.

V is TRBV9 and J is TRBJ2-1; 11 bases are shared with TRBD2. CDR1 is SGDLS, CDR2 YYNGEE, per germline. The CDR3 is 18 residues long. Losses at the gene ends were 1 base for V and 4 bases for J; bases not matched to a gene: 10. CDR3 bases: TGTGCCAGCAGCGTACCGGCTAGCGGGGGGTCCCGTTACAATGAGCAGTTCTTC. It codes for CASSVPASGGSRYNEQFF. Looking up the rest from reference TRBV9 and TRBJ2-1 gives the full variable domain: DSGVTQTPKHLITATGQRVTLRCSPRSGDLSVYWYQQSLDQGLQFLIQYYNGEERAKGNILERFSAQQFPDLHSELNLSSLELGDSALYFCASSVPASGGSRYNEQFFGPGTRLTVL.

This chain joins TRBV6-5 and TRBJ2-5; 8 bases are shared with TRBD2. V was pared by 2 bases and J by 5 bases, with 4 bases of the junction left unmatched. The CDR3 spans 14 residues. Germline V gene lookup returns CDR1 MNHEY and CDR2 SVGAGI. CDR3 residues: CASSYRGGRETQYF. CDR3 nucleotide sequence: TGTGCCAGCAGTTACCGCGGGGGGAGGGAGACCCAGTACTTC.

The chain employs TRBV11-2 and TRBJ1-2; no definite D call. CDR1 is SGHAT, CDR2 FQNNGV, per germline. The CDR3 covers 15 residues. V dropped 3 bases and J dropped 2 bases, with 13 bases sitting between them. The CDR3, as DNA: TGTGCCAGCAGCTTCACCGAAACTGAAAACTATGGCTACACCTTC. Protein product: CASSFTETENYGYTF. Complete variable domain (other parts from reference TRBV11-2 and TRBJ1-2): EAGVAQSPRYKIIEKRQSVAFWCNPISGHATLYWYQQILGQGPKLLIQFQNNGVVDDSQLPKDRFSAERLKGVDSTLKIQPAKLEDSAVYLCASSFTETENYGYTFGSGTRLTVV.

The rearrangement uses TRBV9 and TRBJ2-5; perhaps TRBD2 as D (6 bases). CDR3 length: 16 amino acids. Trimming removed 4 bases from V and 0 bases from J, with 16 bases in between. The germline V gene encodes CDR1 SGDLS and CDR2 YYNGEE. The CDR3 spells CASSPGFGGNQETQYF. The CDR3 DNA follows: TGTGCCAGCAGCCCAGGGTTCGGGGGAAACCAAGAGACCCAGTACTTC.

The chain recombines TRBV29-1 with TRBJ2-7, with unresolved D. This CDR3 is 14 amino acids long. Trimming cost V 4 bases and J 0 bases, with 13 bases left between them. The V gene's germline CDR1 is SQVTM and CDR2 ANQGSEA. This chain's CDR3 is CSVVSPSSSYEQYF. The CDR3 DNA reads TGCAGCGTTGTCTCCCCCTCGAGCTCCTACGAGCAGTACTTC.